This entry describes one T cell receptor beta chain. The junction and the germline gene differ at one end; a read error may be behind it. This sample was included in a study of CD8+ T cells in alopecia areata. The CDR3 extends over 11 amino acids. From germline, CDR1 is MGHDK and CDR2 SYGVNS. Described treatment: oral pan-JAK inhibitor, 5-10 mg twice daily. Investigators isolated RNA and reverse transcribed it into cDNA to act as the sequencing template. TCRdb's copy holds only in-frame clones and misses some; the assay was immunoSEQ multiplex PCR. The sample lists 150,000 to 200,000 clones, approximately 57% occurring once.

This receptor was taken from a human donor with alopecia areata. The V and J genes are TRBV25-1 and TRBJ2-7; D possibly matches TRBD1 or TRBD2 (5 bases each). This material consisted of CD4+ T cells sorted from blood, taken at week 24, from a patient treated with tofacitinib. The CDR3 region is CASSGGTKPHF. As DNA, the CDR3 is TGTGCCAGCAGTGGGGGGACCAAGCCACACTTC.